Sequencing of this T cell receptor beta chain was carried out in a study of T cells in Graves' hyperthyroidism and ophthalmopathy (dated by TCRdb to about 2019). About the investigation overall: Peripheral blood samples were taken at the time of initial diagnosis, prior to any treatment. Following sampling, methimazole starting at 30 mg daily was given to hyperthyroidism patients, and high-dose intravenous methylprednisolone was given to ophthalmopathy patients. To identify TCR V-J signatures that set the groups apart, the researchers used a discovery cohort of 100 patients, made up of 43 with Graves' ophthalmopathy and 57 with stable Graves' hyperthyroidism. The roughly 91 discovery patients were randomly split 7:3 into training and test sets. Prospective prediction of ophthalmopathy was tested in an independent validation cohort of approximately 19 hyperthyroidism patients and roughly 16 patients who later progressed to ophthalmopathy. In addition, the study compared T-cell repertoires in thyroid tissue and in blood from over 5 Graves' hyperthyroidism patients. TCR Vbeta CDR3 sequencing of around 130 peripheral blood samples (more than 40 ophthalmopathy, about 80 hyperthyroidism and around 17 progressor patients) is reported in the paper. Study-wide conclusions, independent of this receptor: In validation, progression to ophthalmopathy was predicted by the model with 70% to 71% sensitivity and 72.22% specificity, a median of 6.5 months before onset. Sample size was not statistically predetermined, and investigators were not blinded to group allocation. Most expanded thyroid clonotypes (frequency above 0.001) were also found in blood, which suggests that blood repertoires may mirror thyroid immune responses. Ophthalmopathy was separated from stable hyperthyroidism by a 13 V-J signature model, with over 85% sensitivity and about 81% specificity obtained in cross-validation and 80%/75% obtained in testing.

The CDR3 has 14 amino acids, counting the end cysteine and phenylalanine. Of all the DNA, just the CDR3 is kept, 42 bases in frame from base 1. V and J are trimmed by 5 bases and 8 bases, and the gene matches miss 9 bases of the junction. CDR1 and CDR2, per the germline V gene, are ENHRY and SYGVKD. The table lists this clonotype with many counts. Its antigen has not been determined. No clone much larger than this one lies a single base away; base qualities are absent. The TCR beta CDR3 regions were amplified from the RNA transcripts. The TCR CDR3 was subjected to a first round of RT-PCR using the HTBI primer set and the Qiagen OneStep RT-PCR kit. The libraries were constructed in a second round of multiplex PCR and then size-selected and purified. Paired-end sequencing of the libraries was performed with 100 bp reads on an Illumina HiSeq2000. Per the authors' processing: Raw data were processed with SOAPnuke, discarding reads with adapters, uncalled bases, mean Phred below 15, or no exact constant-primer or identifier match. COPE v1.2.5 was used to merge high-quality paired reads, and clonotypes were defined as unique nucleotide sequences. MiTCR v1.1 was used to align the clonotypes against IMGT TRBV, TRBD and TRBJ reference segments. Only V-J combinations with frequency above 0.0001, covering 98% to 99.2% of repertoires, were analysed. The TCS score was defined as the ratio of F50 (clonal expansion) to E x V (chaos), calculated using BLOSUM62-based TCRdist between CDR3 peptides within each V-J. Welch's t-statistics and random forest reduced roughly 530 V-J features to under 15, which were used in a naive Bayes classifier (R e1071). TCRdb took the public reads, trimmed them with fastp at Q25, ran MiXCR for clone calling and kept in-frame beta chains. Records with the same CDR3 protein are collapsed into one entry carrying the most frequent genes and DNA. The V and J calls were determined by TCRdb, not by the authors. The sample table shows hundreds of thousands of distinct CDR3 sequences, and approximately 14% are seen once. Jointly, the top ten make up roughly an eighth of the sample.

Ophthalmopathy patients had moderately to severely active disease, with a Clinical Activity Score of 3 or more, a NOSPECS grade of 4 or more, and a disease duration of less than 3 months. The study excluded patients with uncontrolled infections, other autoimmune diseases, pregnancy or lactation. Diagnoses were established on the basis of clinical symptoms, serum thyroxine and TRAb, thyroid ultrasound, and orbital computed tomography. PBMCs were separated from 10 ml of fresh peripheral blood using Ficoll-Paque density gradient centrifugation. Total RNA was extracted with Trizol reagent, and quality was checked on an Agilent 2100 Bioanalyzer.

The chain was built from TRBV10-3 and TRBJ1-1, with 9 bases in between that match TRBD1. The material sequenced was blood. The TCR comes from a woman aged 45-59 years with Graves' ophthalmopathy. The bases are TGTGCCATCAGTCCTCACGGGACAGGGATAGAAGCTTTCTTT. Its translation reads: CAISPHGTGIEAFF.